The 16 T cell receptor beta chains below come from one sample, sequenced in a study of response to subunit inactivated influenza vaccine. TCRdb redid the calling of the RT-PCR reads with MiXCR, one entry per CDR3 protein. The sample holds hundreds of thousands of distinct CDR3 sequences, 11% seen once. The sample was also reused in another study, on T cells expressing NK-cell markers. From that report: The cDNA for TCR beta came from 5'RACE template switching with UMIs.

The material was PBMCs from blood, obtained on the day of vaccination. The origin of the receptors is a man aged 50 to 60 who received an inactivated influenza vaccine.

The sample holds a few counts of this clonotype. The chain has TRBV6-1 and TRBJ2-7; 12 bases align to TRBD2. J was trimmed by 2 bases and V by 5 bases; bases with no gene match: 10. Looked up from germline, CDR1 is MNHNS and CDR2 is SASEGT. There are 17 residues in the CDR3. CDR3 amino acids: CASSRLRLAGAPYEQYF. The CDR3 DNA follows: TGTGCCAGCAGTCGACTACGACTAGCGGGAGCGCCCTACGAGCAGTACTTC.

The sample holds many counts of this clonotype. The CDR3 region is CASSRGQGLNYGYTF. The DNA for the CDR3 is TGTGCCAGCAGCCGGGGGCAGGGGCTTAACTATGGCTACACCTTC. This sequence joins TRBV7-9 and TRBJ1-2, with a weak D call TRBD1 (6 bases). Trimming took 5 bases from V and 1 from J, leaving 14 bases between them. This CDR3 comprises 15 residues. The germline V gene encodes CDR1 SEHNR and CDR2 FQNEAQ (reference sequence).

This clonotype was detected once. The junction departs from the called germline gene at one end, perhaps through a read error. The V gene is TRBV9, the J gene TRBJ1-1; D is perhaps TRBD1 (6 bases). The CDR3 is 14 residues long. CDR1 is SGDLS, CDR2 YYNGEE, per germline. The CDR3 region has the DNA TGTGCCAGAAGCGTAGTAGCGGGGGCAAATGAAGCTTTCTTT. Residues: CARSVVAGANEAFF.

Concerning this clonotype itself: One end of the junction fails to match germline, which may point to a read error. The chain carries TRBV5-6 and TRBJ2-5; TRBD2 agrees at 7 bases. Germline-derived CDR1 and CDR2 are SGHDT and YYEEEE. The CDR3 extends over 14 amino acids. This CDR3 reads CASSQRGYEETHYF. DNA for the CDR3: TGTGCCAGCAGCCAGCGGGGTTACGAAGAGACCCACTACTTC.

This clonotype appeared many times. The chain combines TRBV4-1 with TRBJ2-2, with D unresolved. Germline V gene data show CDR1 as MGHRA and CDR2 as YSYEKL. The CDR3 runs 14 residues. The V gene lost 1 base and the J gene lost 5 bases, with 8 bases spanning the gap. The chain's CDR3 is CASSQGSSTGELFF. In DNA form, the CDR3 reads TGCGCCAGCAGCCAAGGGAGCAGTACCGGGGAGCTGTTTTTT.

This clonotype came up a few times. The CDR3: CASSLYSGQVQETQYF. CDR3 DNA: TGTGCCAGCAGCTTATATTCGGGACAAGTACAAGAGACCCAGTACTTC. V and J are TRBV7-9 and TRBJ2-5, with a tentative D call TRBD1 (6 bases). The CDR3 loop spans 16 amino acids. Trimming stripped 2 bases from V and 2 bases from J, with 15 bases between. Germline V lookup: CDR1 SEHNR, CDR2 FQNEAQ (reference sequence). The complete variable domain, with remaining parts taken from reference TRBV7-9 and TRBJ2-5, reads DTGVSQNPRHKITKRGQNVTFRCDPISEHNRLYWYRQTLGQGPEFLTYFQNEAQLEKSRLLSDRFSAERPKGSFSTLEIQRTEQGDSAMYLCASSLYSGQVQETQYFGPGTRLLVL.

This clonotype was seen many times. This rearrangement joins TRBV10-3 to TRBJ2-4; weak D call: TRBD1 (5 bases). The CDR3 has 14 amino acids. Germline V gene sequence: CDR1 ENHRY, CDR2 SYGVKD. Trimming pared 3 bases from V and 0 bases from J, leaving 6 bases between. The CDR3 DNA reads as TGTGCCATCAGTGACAGGGTAGCCAAAAACATTCAGTACTTC. Protein sequence: CAISDRVAKNIQYF.

There are a few counts of this clonotype. V is TRBV5-4 and J is TRBJ2-2, with D perhaps TRBD1 (5 bases). V shed 5 bases and J shed 1 base, with 12 bases lying between them. The germline CDR1 and CDR2 sequences are SGHNT and YYREEE (reference sequence). This CDR3 has 15 residues. CDR3 DNA: TGTGCCAGCAGATCTGGGCAGGGGAACACCGGGGAGCTGTTTTTT. Translated, it gives CASRSGQGNTGELFF.

The gene calls are TRBV20-1 and TRBJ1-1; TRBD1 might be the D (6 bases). The CDR3 extends over 14 amino acids. V was clipped by 1 base and J by 2 bases, with 11 bases between them. CDR1 DFQATT and CDR2 SNEGSKA come from the germline V gene (reference sequence). The CDR3 here is CSARVAGANTEAFF. In DNA, the CDR3 is TGCAGTGCTAGAGTAGCAGGGGCCAACACTGAAGCTTTCTTT.

This clonotype came up a few times. This chain uses TRBV18 with TRBJ2-2; perhaps TRBD2 as D (6 bases). The germline gives CDR1 KGHSH, CDR2 LQKENI. The ends were cut back, 5 bases at V and 4 bases at J, with 11 bases in the middle. This CDR3 is 14 amino acids long. The CDR3 DNA is TGTGCCAGCTCATCGGGACTTACCACCGGGGAGCTGTTTTTT. Protein: CASSSGLTTGELFF.

The chain joins TRBV15 to TRBJ2-7; D is unclear. Trimming left V 0 bases short and J 3 bases short, with 15 bases between. Looked up from germline, CDR1 is LNHNV and CDR2 is YYDKDF (reference sequence). The CDR3 spans 16 residues. This chain's CDR3 is CATSRDEWAELYEQYF. As DNA, the CDR3 is TGTGCCACCAGCAGAGATGAGTGGGCAGAGCTCTACGAGCAGTACTTC.

The rearrangement joins TRBV12-3 or TRBV12-4 to TRBJ2-3; possible D gene TRBD1, 6 bases. This CDR3 comprises 14 residues. Between the trimmed V and J ends, which lost 2 bases and 9 bases, there was a span of 15 bases. The chain's CDR3 is CASSLTYRDTTQYF. CDR3 in DNA: TGTGCCAGCAGTTTAACGTACCGGGACACAACGCAGTATTTT.

This chain's CDR3 is CSARSPNELTQYF. The CDR3, as DNA: TGCAGTGCTAGATCTCCAAATGAATTGACCCAGTACTTC. This chain connects TRBV20-1 to TRBJ2-5; D is uncertain. The CDR3 runs 13 residues. Trimming removed 2 bases from V and 7 bases from J, with 14 bases in between. CDR1 and CDR2 from the germline V gene are DFQATT and SNEGSKA (reference sequence).

This clonotype has just a few counts. The V gene is TRBV5-1, the J gene TRBJ2-7, with TRBD1 identical over 10 bases. This CDR3 comprises 13 residues. The germline CDR1 and CDR2 sequences are SGHRS and YFSETQ. V trimming: 4 bases; J trimming: 6 bases; junction bases outside the gene matches: 4. DNA for the CDR3: TGCGCCAGCAGCGACGGGACAGGGGCCGAGCAGTACTTC. Amino acids: CASSDGTGAEQYF.

This clonotype was seen only a few times. The V call is TRBV5-1, the J call TRBJ2-2, with D unresolved. CDR3 length equals 20 residues. V was shortened by 0 bases and J by 0 bases, with 21 bases between the two germline ends. CDR1 is SGHRS and CDR2 is YFSETQ in the germline V gene. The CDR3 protein is CASSLGRPLSGSPNTGELFF. In nucleotides, the CDR3 is TGCGCCAGCAGCTTGGGTAGACCCCTTTCGGGTAGCCCGAACACCGGGGAGCTGTTTTTT.

The V and J genes are TRBV12-3 or TRBV12-4 and TRBJ2-7; tentatively, D is TRBD2 (6 bases). The CDR3 consists of 15 residues. Trimming left V 5 bases short and J 10 bases short, with 24 bases between. The CDR3 protein is CASSPLTGVQVDQYF. The CDR3 bases are TGTGCCAGCAGTCCCTTGACGGGGGTTCAGGTCGATCAGTACTTC.